This T cell receptor (beta chain) was recovered during a study of OX40 agonist ivuxolimab in advanced cancers. Study-wide context: Two patients with cutaneous melanoma and one with hepatocellular carcinoma, three in total, showed partial responses.

The table came from immunoSEQ multiplex PCR; TCRdb's copy has only in-frame clones and leaves some out. This sample has 55,000 to 65,000 clones; more than 80% occur once, and the top ten carry 1.9%. On this clone itself: Antigen: not known.

Study results and caveats: Averaged across samples, CD8+ T cells carried more expanded clones than CD4+ did.

In germline, CDR1 is SGHTA, CDR2 FQGNSA. The CDR3 covers 15 residues. V was trimmed by 6 bases and J by 1 base, leaving 14 bases between them. The sequence derives from an adult with an advanced solid tumor such as melanoma, head and neck, liver or kidney cancer. Sequenced material: CD4+ or CD8+ T cells sorted from blood, taken in a trial of the OX40 agonist ivuxolimab. This chain links TRBV7-2 with TRBJ2-3, with a weak D call TRBD1 (6 bases). The CDR3: CASRPGVRGTDTQYF. CDR3 nucleotides: TGTGCCAGCAGGCCAGGGGTGAGGGGCACAGATACGCAGTATTTT.